These T cell receptor beta chains were read from a single sample in a study of identical twins. TCRdb re-called the 5' RACE reads with MiXCR, one entry per CDR3 protein. The sample contains 450,000 or so distinct CDR3 sequences, roughly an eighth of which appear only once. The sample also formed part of further work on yellow fever vaccine responses in identical twins.

Sequencing was performed on CD4+ T cells sorted from blood. These receptors were obtained from a woman under 30 in good health. CDR3s include the opening cysteine and the closing phenylalanine or tryptophan. D genes are given only for firm matches. The size entry is marked missing in some rows and otherwise reads once, few, many or a size class.

clone_size,d_call,v_call,j_call,cdr3_aa,cdr3_nt
many,NA,TRBV12-3/TRBV12-4,TRBJ1-3,CASTSVISGNTIYF,TGTGCCAGCACCTCGGTGATTTCTGGAAACACCATATATTTT
NA,TRBD1,TRBV29-1,TRBJ2-1,CSVRDRVNNEQFF,TGCAGCGTTCGGGACAGGGTTAACAATGAGCAGTTCTTC
many,NA,TRBV18,TRBJ2-2,CASSPQGTGELFF,TGTGCCAGCTCACCCCAGGGGACCGGGGAGCTGTTTTTT
NA,NA,TRBV3-1,TRBJ2-3,CASSQVSTDTQYF,TGTGCCAGCAGCCAAGTGAGCACAGATACGCAGTATTTT
NA,NA,TRBV27,TRBJ2-2,CASRRQGSGELFF,TGTGCCAGCAGACGGCAGGGATCCGGGGAGCTGTTTTTT
few,TRBD1,TRBV11-2,TRBJ2-7,CASSVRTRGQGSPYEQYF,TGTGCCAGCAGCGTTAGGACGCGGGGACAGGGTTCCCCCTACGAGCAGTACTTC
few,NA,TRBV12-3/TRBV12-4,TRBJ2-3,CASSSFRTLTDTQYF,TGTGCCAGCAGCAGTTTCAGGACTCTCACAGATACGCAGTATTTT
NA,NA,TRBV5-1,TRBJ1-4,CASSLSSATNEKLFF,TGCGCCAGCAGCTTATCCAGCGCAACTAATGAAAAACTGTTTTTT
NA,TRBD2,TRBV5-5,TRBJ2-7,CASSFPGLAVYEQYF,TGTGCCAGCAGCTTCCCGGGACTAGCGGTCTACGAGCAGTACTTC
many,NA,TRBV9,TRBJ2-5,CASSVRGAFQETQYF,TGTGCCAGCAGCGTAAGGGGGGCTTTTCAAGAGACCCAGTACTTC
many,NA,TRBV15,TRBJ1-5,CATSREGYQPQHF,TGTGCCACCAGCAGAGAGGGGTATCAGCCCCAGCATTTT
few,NA,TRBV7-9,TRBJ2-1,CASSFPLANSEQFF,TGTGCCAGCAGCTTCCCTCTAGCGAACAGTGAGCAGTTCTTC
many,TRBD1,TRBV12-3/TRBV12-4,TRBJ2-3,CASSPDRVTDTQYF,TGTGCCAGCAGCCCTGACAGGGTAACAGATACGCAGTATTTT
few,NA,TRBV6-2/TRBV6-3,TRBJ2-7,CASRDGPGFGAYEQYF,TGTGCCAGCAGAGATGGTCCAGGGTTTGGGGCCTACGAGCAGTACTTC
NA,TRBD1,TRBV18,TRBJ2-7,CASQPGQGSEQYF,TGTGCCAGCCAGCCGGGACAGGGCTCCGAGCAGTACTTC
NA,TRBD1,TRBV28,TRBJ1-2,CASRPTLTGGKNYGYTF,TGTGCCAGCAGACCTACCCTGACAGGGGGTAAAAACTATGGCTACACCTTC